This T cell receptor beta chain was sequenced for a study of blood T cell repertoires in COVID-19. Profiled with immunoSEQ multiplex PCR; TCRdb holds only in-frame clones, not every one. This table holds under 300,000 clones, around 83% found once. The receptor comes from a woman of 80 years or more with acute or convalescent COVID-19. Input material: peripheral blood.

The CDR3: CAGQGTNTGELFF. Written as DNA, the CDR3 is TGTGCCGGCCAGGGCACAAACACCGGGGAGCTGTTTTTT. The rearrangement uses TRBV28 and TRBJ2-2, with D possibly TRBD1 on 5 matching bases. The CDR3 length is 13 residues. V dropped 11 bases and J dropped 2 bases, with 12 bases sitting between them. Germline CDR1 MDHEN, CDR2 SYDVKM.